This T cell receptor (beta chain) was documented in a study of response to subunit inactivated influenza vaccine listed by TCRdb under 2018. With regard to the full study: Deep quantitative T cell receptor repertoire profiling was used in the study to track responses to a trivalent subunit inactivated influenza vaccine.

Libraries were built with RT-PCR. Sequenced using an Illumina HiSeq 2500. TCRdb trimmed the raw reads at Q25, called clones with MiXCR and kept productive beta chains. Rows merge per CDR3 protein into single entries with the most common DNA and genes. Recorded for this sample are a few hundred thousand distinct CDR3 sequences; approximately 15% of them occurred a single time. Of the sample, over 8.5% is held by the ten largest clones. Comments on this clonotype: Its antigen remains undetermined. Within one base of it there is no much larger clone, and no base qualities were kept.

CDR1 MDHEN and CDR2 SYDVKM were looked up in the germline V gene. The junction carries 12 bases between V and J, which are trimmed by 3 bases and 0 bases respectively. The CDR3, cysteine through phenylalanine, is 16 amino acids long. The CDR3 DNA has 48 bases and is translated from base 1. What the work shows at the level of the full study, not this receptor alone: According to the authors, only a limited number of new T cells may be recruited by each seasonal influenza vaccination.

The rearrangement joined TRBV28 to TRBJ2-4; TRBD1 is a possible D gene, resting on 6 matching bases. This clonotype was sampled from a middle-aged man who received an inactivated influenza vaccine. Donor details come from another sample of the same person, matched by shared clones. This material consisted of PBMCs from blood, taken about 11 days after vaccination. The sequence in DNA is TGTGCCAGCAGTTTCGTACAGGGTCTAGCCAAAAACATTCAGTACTTC. Its amino acids are CASSFVQGLAKNIQYF.